The sequence of this T cell receptor beta chain was determined in a study of CD8+ T cells in alopecia areata. Whole-study results and caveats: Patients shared TCRs less clearly than mice did, possibly for HLA-related reasons. Normal scalp had lower clonality than lesional scalp, with alopecia totalis/universalis lesions showing this most strongly.

The sample holds a few counts of this clone. Its matching antigen is unknown. RNA was extracted and reverse transcribed into cDNA as the sequencing template. This table comes from immunoSEQ multiplex PCR, and its TCRdb copy is limited to in-frame clones, with some not included. Among fewer than 250,000 clones listed, over 55% were seen once. Treatment indicated: oral pan-JAK inhibitor, 5-10 mg twice daily. As part of sample collection, lesional scalp punch biopsies and peripheral blood were taken from alopecia areata patients. The TCR was taken from a human donor with alopecia areata. The sample here was CD4+ T cells sorted from blood, taken at week 24, from a patient treated with tofacitinib.

CDR3 residues: CSVVGRPLDLKDRNTEAFF. CDR3 in DNA: TGCAGCGTTGTTGGTCGCCCCCTTGACCTTAAGGACAGGAACACTGAAGCTTTCTTT. The chain is built from TRBV29-1 and TRBJ1-1; weak D call: TRBD1 (6 bases). Trimming stripped 4 bases from V and 1 base from J, with 28 bases between. Germline assignment: CDR1 SQVTM and CDR2 ANQGSEA. The CDR3 extends over 19 amino acids.